The rows below give T cell receptor beta chains drawn from one sample of a study of shared T cell receptors in the human thymus. The method was immunoSEQ multiplex PCR; TCRdb's version includes in-frame clones alone and lacks a portion of them. The sample holds a few hundred thousand clones, roughly 94% seen once. The sequenced sample was thymocytes. The origin of the receptors is a human donor. The CDR3 runs from the conserved cysteine through the conserved F or W. The order of the fields is V gene, CDR3 protein.

v_call: TRBV12-2
cdr3_aa: CASRLGGVPPDTQYF

v_call: TRBV5-1
cdr3_aa: CASSFGTGNSGANVLTF

v_call: TRBV30
cdr3_aa: CAWSHCIGEGVSNQPQHF

v_call: TRBV29-1
cdr3_aa: CSVYHPGQTSNQPQHF

v_call: TRBV28
cdr3_aa: CASSPGTQPQHF

v_call: TRBV29-1
cdr3_aa: CSVEDGVRKPSGNTIYF

v_call: TRBV7-9
cdr3_aa: CASSLLREVGTEAFF

v_call: TRBV7-3
cdr3_aa: CASSPQFGTSGRISYNEQFF

v_call: TRBV21-1
cdr3_aa: CASSPWASGRNEQFF

v_call: TRBV9
cdr3_aa: CASSVAGVGSYEQYF

v_call: TRBV4-2
cdr3_aa: CASSQDSETGSYEQYF

v_call: TRBV4-3
cdr3_aa: CASSRGGIQNNEQFF